This TCR beta chain was retrieved from a study of molecular identifiers for immune sequencing clone quantification. Study-wide points: Jurkat TCR RNA spiked in from one cell could reportedly be detected among about a million naive cells. Clonotypes topping 20 RNA copies carried over 97% of effector molecules but under 1% of naive ones. Barcode-sharing identical TCR molecules could underestimate highly expanded clone sizes.

Comments on this clonotype: The antigen remains unidentified. Possible read error: a much larger clone is one base away. The conserved phenylalanine or tryptophan normally closing the CDR3 is absent here, so this likely arose from a read error.

Trimming removed 1 base from V and 5 bases from J, with 5 bases in between. Germline V gene sequence: CDR1 LGHNA, CDR2 YSLEER. CDR3 length: 12 amino acids. TCR libraries were built in bulk with a published protocol and specific TCR primers. TCRdb re-called the PCR reads through MiXCR, storing one row per CDR3 protein. The data show about 640,000 distinct CDR3 sequences, around 20% seen once. The specimen sequenced was naive CD8+ T cells from blood, with Jurkat cell RNA spiked in. Regarding subset: FACS-sorted CD8+CD4-CCR7+CD45RA+ naive T cells. The source of this sequence is a human donor in good health. Some libraries in this study had Jurkat cell RNA spiked in. The chain is built from TRBV4-3 and TRBJ1-1; the D is unclear. CDR3 loop: CASSQGQTEAFL. The DNA of the CDR3 is TGCGCCAGCAGCCAAGGGCAGACTGAAGCTTTCCTT.